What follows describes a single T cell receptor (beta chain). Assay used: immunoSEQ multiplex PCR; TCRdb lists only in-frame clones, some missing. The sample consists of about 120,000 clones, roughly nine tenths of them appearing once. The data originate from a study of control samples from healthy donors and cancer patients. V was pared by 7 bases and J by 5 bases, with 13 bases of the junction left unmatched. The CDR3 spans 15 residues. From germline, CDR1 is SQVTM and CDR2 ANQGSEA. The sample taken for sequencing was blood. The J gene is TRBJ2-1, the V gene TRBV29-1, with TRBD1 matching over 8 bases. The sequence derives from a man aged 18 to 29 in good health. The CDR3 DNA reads TGCAGCGGCGGACAGGGAAGGGTCTCGAACAATGAGCAGTTCTTC. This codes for CSGGQGRVSNNEQFF.